This T cell receptor beta chain is from a study of siplizumab effects on memory and regulatory T cells. Study-level findings and limits: With siplizumab, cumulative frequency of CD4+ memory-derived alloreactive sequences dropped significantly. The diversity of naive T cells seemed greater than that of memory cells, and their alloresponse contribution seemed major. Tregs proliferating in siplizumab cultures lacked confirmation of their suppressive function.

Per-sample assaying covered around 10^5 TCR templates. This table comes from immunoSEQ multiplex PCR, and its TCRdb copy is limited to in-frame clones, with some not included. The data contain about 85,000 clones, roughly 94% of them singletons. CDR1 MNHEY and CDR2 SMNVEV come from the germline V gene (reference sequence). Trimming removed 4 bases at V and 4 bases at J, with 10 bases between. This CDR3 contains 13 residues. A remark on this clone: What it binds is not known.

The sequenced sample was CD8+ T cells sorted from blood. The sequence was collected from a human donor in good health. V gene TRBV27 combines with J gene TRBJ1-1; unclear D gene. Written as DNA, the CDR3 is TGTGCCAGCAGTTCATGGGGAACCACTGAAGCTTTCTTT. Translation: CASSSWGTTEAFF.